The clone carrying this T cell receptor (beta chain) was observed many times. Its antigen is unknown. 5'RACE template switching produced TCR cDNA carrying a universal primer site and UMIs. TCRdb independently ran MiXCR on the 5' RACE reads; one entry per CDR3 protein. The sample gives about 210,000 distinct CDR3 sequences, roughly 3% of which show up once; approximately 3% is in the top ten. The data were obtained in a study of T cells after yellow fever vaccination. Study-wide findings and caveats: Re-detected after boosting: most primary clones, 95% to 98% of CD4 and roughly 90% of CD8.

This specimen was CD4+ T cells sorted from PBMCs, taken 10 days after the yellow fever booster vaccination. This TCR came from a man aged 18 to 35 who received the YFV17D yellow fever vaccine.

The CDR3 here is CASSGLAGLTDTQYF. The CDR3 DNA sequence: TGCGCCAGCAGCGGGCTAGCGGGGCTAACAGATACGCAGTATTTT. The chain combines TRBV5-1 with TRBJ2-3; 9 nucleotides line up with TRBD2. Trimming cost V 4 bases and J 3 bases; bases outside gene matches: 6. CDR3 length: 15 residues. The V gene's germline CDR1 is SGHRS and CDR2 YFSETQ.